This T cell receptor beta chain is from a study of CD8 T cells in ankylosing spondylitis. This CDR3 region has 15 residues. The V and J ends lost 2 bases and 5 bases respectively, with 13 bases between them. From germline, CDR1 is MGHRA and CDR2 YSYEKL. Quantitative 5'-RACE with molecular barcodes was used to make the TCR beta libraries. MiXCR, run by TCRdb on the 5' RACE reads, gives a single entry per CDR3 protein. Of a few hundred thousand distinct CDR3 sequences in the sample, 18% were seen once. About this clonotype: Its antigen is still unknown.

Study-wide results and limits: Apparently characteristic of ankylosing spondylitis blood was a TCR beta motif (under ten highly homologous variants). Past research had described some motif variants in reactive arthritis synovial fluid and blood.

The origin of this receptor is a male donor with ankylosing spondylitis. The specimen was blood, either unsorted or a sorted T cell fraction (not recorded which). The rearrangement joins TRBV4-1 to TRBJ2-1; no clear D. The CDR3 DNA sequence: TGCGCCAGCAGCCAATTAGGTGGAGAAAACAATGAGCAGTTCTTC. Translating it yields CASSQLGGENNEQFF.